Listed below are T cell receptor beta chains from one sample, sequenced in a study of blood T cell repertoires in COVID-19. Clones were sequenced by immunoSEQ multiplex PCR, and TCRdb holds only the in-frame ones, with some missing. This repertoire shows fewer than 400,000 clones, 90% to 95% found once; its top ten account for around 3.9%. The sequenced material came from PBMCs or T cells enriched from blood (not recorded which). The origin of the receptors is a woman under 40 who had been exposed to COVID-19. The CDR3 runs from the conserved cysteine through the conserved F or W. A D gene is named only where the DNA matches it firmly. Not all rows give a size; the values are once, few, many and, for expanded clones, a class.

j_gene | d_gene | v_gene | abundance | CDR3aa | CDR3nt
TRBJ1-2 | NA | TRBV3-1/TRBV3-2 | NA | CASSQKGFYGYTF | TGTGCCAGCAGCCAAAAGGGGTTCTATGGCTACACCTTC
TRBJ2-3 | NA | TRBV4-1 | NA | CASSQAGFGTDTQYF | TGCGCCAGCAGCCAAGCCGGGTTTGGCACAGATACGCAGTATTTT
TRBJ1-2 | NA | TRBV5-4 | NA | CASSLVETNYGYTF | TGTGCCAGCAGCTTGGTGGAGACTAACTATGGCTACACCTTC
TRBJ2-5 | NA | TRBV11-1 | NA | CASSLDGEETQYF | TGTGCCAGCAGCTTAGATGGGGAGGAGACCCAGTACTTC
TRBJ2-4 | TRBD1 | TRBV6-5 | NA | CASRRPGQKNIQYF | TGTGCCAGCAGGCGACCGGGACAGAAAAACATTCAGTACTTC
TRBJ1-6 | NA | TRBV7-9 | NA | CASSYVTGSNSPLHF | TGTGCCAGCAGCTACGTAACGGGATCAAATTCACCCCTCCACTTT
TRBJ2-1 | TRBD2 | TRBV3-1/TRBV3-2 | NA | CASSQGTSYNEQFF | TGTGCCAGCAGCCAGGGGACTAGCTACAATGAGCAGTTCTTC
TRBJ1-1 | NA | TRBV6-5 | NA | CASSYVQGLPAFF | TGTGCCAGCAGTTACGTTCAGGGGCTACCAGCTTTCTTT
TRBJ2-5 | NA | TRBV19 | once | CASSRGPGETQYF | TGTGCCAGTAGTCGTGGCCCCGGGGAGACCCAGTACTTC
TRBJ1-1 | TRBD1 | TRBV5-1 | NA | CASRRLDRAEAFF | TGCGCCAGCAGAAGACTGGACAGGGCTGAAGCTTTCTTT
TRBJ2-5 | TRBD1 | TRBV5-1 | NA | CASSTGQGAGETQYF | TGCGCCAGCAGCACGGGACAGGGGGCGGGAGAGACCCAGTACTTC
TRBJ1-5 | NA | TRBV19 | NA | CASSIGGQGKQPQHF | TGTGCCAGTAGTATAGGGGGGCAGGGGAAGCAGCCCCAGCATTTT
TRBJ1-2 | NA | TRBV5-1 | NA | CASGPGTSGSSYGYTF | TGCGCCAGCGGCCCGGGAACGTCTGGCAGCTCCTATGGCTACACCTTC
TRBJ2-1 | TRBD2 | TRBV11-3 | NA | CASSLGLAAGLNEQFF | TGTGCCAGCAGCTTAGGACTAGCGGCCGGCCTTAATGAGCAGTTCTTC
TRBJ1-1 | TRBD1 | TRBV2 | NA | CASSIYLGQGRGNTEAFF | TGTGCCAGCAGCATTTACCTAGGACAGGGGAGGGGGAACACTGAAGCTTTCTTT
TRBJ1-6 | NA | TRBV11-2 | NA | CASSIQSSYNSPLHF | TGTGCCAGCAGCATACAGAGCTCCTATAATTCACCCCTCCACTTT
TRBJ2-5 | NA | TRBV6-5 | once | CASSYRGMTQYF | TGTGCCAGCAGTTACAGAGGAATGACCCAGTACTTC
TRBJ2-1 | TRBD2 | TRBV10-3 | NA | CAIMAAGGYVEQFF | TGTGCCATCATGGCAGCGGGGGGGTATGTTGAGCAGTTCTTC
TRBJ2-3 | TRBD2 | TRBV5-6 | NA | CASSLDPAGGYPYF | TGTGCCAGCAGCTTGGACCCAGCGGGGGGATATCCGTATTTT
TRBJ1-5 | TRBD1 | TRBV18 | NA | CASSLTGTGVGGNQPQHF | TGTGCCAGCTCATTGACCGGGACAGGGGTTGGGGGCAATCAGCCCCAGCATTTT
TRBJ2-1 | NA | TRBV7-2 | NA | CASRPMAVAYNEQFF | TGTGCCAGCCGCCCTATGGCGGTAGCCTACAATGAGCAGTTCTTC
TRBJ1-4 | NA | TRBV5-4 | NA | CASSMGEINEKLFF | TGTGCCAGCAGCATGGGGGAGATTAATGAAAAACTGTTTTTT
TRBJ2-3 | TRBD2 | TRBV15 | NA | CATREYSGVSTDTQYF | TGTGCCACCAGGGAGTACAGCGGGGTCAGCACAGATACGCAGTATTTT
TRBJ1-2 | NA | TRBV6-5 | NA | CASSYFGGDYGYTF | TGTGCCAGCAGTTACTTCGGCGGGGACTATGGCTACACCTTC
TRBJ2-2 | TRBD1 | TRBV19 | once | CASSSGGAGTGELFF | TGTGCCAGTAGTTCAGGGGGCGCGGGGACCGGGGAGCTGTTTTTT
TRBJ1-1 | NA | TRBV24-1 | NA | CATSDLGGEMNTEAFF | TGTGCCACCAGTGATTTGGGAGGGGAGATGAACACTGAAGCTTTCTTT
TRBJ2-2 | NA | TRBV5-8 | NA | CASSNPLGRRNTGELFF | TGTGCCAGCAGCAATCCCCTAGGCCGAAGAAACACCGGGGAGCTGTTTTTT
TRBJ1-1 | NA | TRBV14 | NA | CASSQSWTKNTEAFF | TGTGCCAGCAGCCAAAGTTGGACAAAGAACACTGAAGCTTTCTTT
TRBJ2-5 | TRBD1 | TRBV2 | NA | CASIAGGETQYF | TGTGCCAGCATTGCAGGGGGAGAGACCCAGTACTTC
TRBJ1-2 | TRBD1 | TRBV11-1 | NA | CASSLHPGQYYGYTF | TGTGCCAGCAGCTTACACCCGGGACAGTACTATGGCTACACCTTC
TRBJ1-2 | NA | TRBV19 | NA | CASSIEWQVNGYTF | TGTGCCAGTAGTATAGAGTGGCAGGTGAATGGCTACACCTTC
TRBJ2-1 | NA | TRBV7-3 | NA | CASSPGRDEQFF | TGTGCCAGCAGTCCTGGGAGAGATGAGCAGTTCTTC
TRBJ1-1 | TRBD1 | TRBV7-9 | NA | CASRTGSATEAFF | TGTGCCAGCAGGACAGGGTCGGCCACTGAAGCTTTCTTT
TRBJ1-5 | NA | TRBV7-8 | once | CASSLTRGTNQPQHF | TGTGCCAGCAGCTTGACCCGGGGGACGAATCAGCCCCAGCATTTT
TRBJ2-5 | TRBD1 | TRBV19 | NA | CASSTDREGETQYF | TGTGCCAGTAGTACCGACAGGGAAGGGGAGACCCAGTACTTC